Each of the 19 T cell receptor beta chains below was sequenced from the same sample in a study of beta chain features in type 1 diabetes. Study-level results: Patients with Type 1 diabetes showed moderately but significantly shorter TCRB CDR3s in all four CD4+ subsets.

These receptors have no known antigen. Investigators reverse transcribed all isolated RNA, so they sequenced expressed TCRB transcripts. Repertoires were generated with immunoSEQ multiplex PCR, while TCRdb's copy carries only in-frame clones and drops some. The sample contains fewer than 350,000 clones, over 14% of which appear only once. The sample was naive CD4+ T cells from blood. The receptors come from a man younger than 30 with type 1 diabetes.

This clone was found a few times. The chain links TRBV28 to TRBJ2-1, with 9 bases matching TRBD2. V shed 5 bases and J 9 bases; nucleotides not matched to a gene: 2. This CDR3 is built from 12 residues. Germline CDR1 reads MDHEN; CDR2 reads SYDVKM. CDR3 amino acids: CASSVAGAEQFF. For the CDR3, the DNA is TGTGCCAGCAGTGTAGCGGGGGCTGAGCAGTTCTTC.

V is TRBV6-4 and J is TRBJ1-2, with D possibly matching TRBD1 (5 bases). CDR1 and CDR2 from the germline V gene are MRHNA and SNTAGT. The V and J ends lost 1 base and 8 bases respectively, with 8 bases between them. CDR3 size: 12 residues. The CDR3 DNA sequence: TGTGCCAGCAGTGACTACCCAGGGGGCTACACCTTC. Amino acid sequence: CASSDYPGGYTF.

This clone was counted only a few times. The V gene is TRBV7-9, the J gene TRBJ2-1, with TRBD2 matching 7 bases. The V and J ends lost 6 bases and 7 bases, in that order; junction bases with no gene match: 15. Germline-derived CDR1 and CDR2 are SEHNR and FQNEAQ (reference sequence). This CDR3 is 16 amino acids long. CDR3 in amino acids: CASSSPLAGAGNEQFF. The CDR3, as DNA: TGTGCCAGCAGTTCCCCTTTAGCGGGTGCGGGGAATGAGCAGTTCTTC.

The chain links TRBV5-1 to TRBJ2-7; 9 bases map to TRBD1. The CDR3 spans 15 residues. The germline V gene has CDR1 SGHRS and CDR2 YFSETQ. J was trimmed by 3 bases and V by 4 bases; bases with no gene match: 8. In DNA, the CDR3 is TGCGCCAGCAGCCCCGGGACAGGGATTGGCTACGAGCAGTACTTC. Amino acids: CASSPGTGIGYEQYF.

This clone came up a few times. The rearrangement links TRBV28 to TRBJ2-7; D not certain. This CDR3 spans 14 amino acids. Per germline, CDR1 MDHEN and CDR2 SYDVKM. The V gene lost 2 bases and the J gene lost 13 bases, with 21 bases spanning the gap. As DNA, the CDR3 is TGTGCCAGCAGTTTAGCGACTCCCATGGAATATGGATACTTC. Encoded protein: CASSLATPMEYGYF.

This clone has only a few counts. The V call is TRBV15, the J call TRBJ1-4; the D gene is possibly TRBD1 (6 bases). V was cut by 1 base and J by 1 base, with 7 bases left in between. Germline lookup yields CDR1 LNHNV and CDR2 YYDKDF (reference sequence). This CDR3 has 15 amino acids. CDR3: CATSRGGGTNEKLFF. In nucleotides, the CDR3 is TGTGCCACCAGCAGAGGAGGGGGAACTAATGAAAAACTGTTTTTT.

The chain links TRBV29-1 to TRBJ1-1, with D uncertain. The CDR3 extends over 13 amino acids. Trimming removed 3 bases at V and 0 bases at J, with 8 bases between. Germline CDR1 SQVTM, CDR2 ANQGSEA. The CDR3 loop is CSVERPMNTEAFF. For the CDR3, the DNA is TGCAGCGTTGAGCGGCCAATGAACACTGAAGCTTTCTTT.

This clone was detected only a few times. The chain combines TRBV7-9 with TRBJ2-5, with 8 bases aligning to TRBD2. The junction had 3 bases not matched to a gene; V was cut back by 2 bases and J by 1 base. This CDR3 spans 15 amino acids. CDR1 and CDR2 from the germline V gene are SEHNR and FQNEAQ (reference sequence). CDR3 in amino acids: CASSLTSGTQETQYF. The CDR3 DNA follows: TGTGCCAGCAGCTTAACTAGCGGAACCCAAGAGACCCAGTACTTC.

The J gene is TRBJ1-6, the V gene TRBV30; 9 bases are a match to TRBD1. The J segment lost 13 bases and the V segment lost 2 bases, leaving 9 bases of the junction unmatched. Per germline, CDR1 GTSNPN and CDR2 SVGIG (reference sequence). This CDR3 has 14 amino acids. CDR3 in DNA: TGTGCCTGGAGTCAAGGACAGGGGTTGTCTCCCCTCCACTTT. Its protein product is CAWSQGQGLSPLHF.

The V call is TRBV10-3, the J call TRBJ1-1, with D possibly being TRBD1 (6 bases). CDR1 is ENHRY, CDR2 SYGVKD, per germline. Trimming pared 5 bases from V and 11 bases from J, leaving 15 bases between. CDR3 size: 12 residues. CDR3 nucleotide sequence: TGTGCCATCAGTAACGAAGGGGGTCCGGCTTTCTTT. Encoded protein: CAISNEGGPAFF.

This clone occurred a few times. The rearrangement links TRBV27 to TRBJ2-7; 7 bases match TRBD2. The CDR3 runs to 15 residues. V dropped 7 bases and J dropped 3; count of bases not matched to a gene: 12. In germline, CDR1 is MNHEY, CDR2 SMNVEV (reference sequence). The CDR3 DNA follows: TGTGCCAGCAAGTATACCGGGACTACAAACTACGAGCAGTACTTC. Amino acid sequence: CASKYTGTTNYEQYF.

The chain has TRBV5-4 and TRBJ2-3; TRBD2 aligns across 8 bases. The germline V gene encodes CDR1 SGHNT and CDR2 YYREEE (reference sequence). The CDR3 is 16 residues long. After removal of 5 bases from V and 3 bases from J, the junction contained 11 bases not matched to a gene. The DNA for the CDR3 is TGTGCCAGCAGTACTATAGCGGGATATGAGACAGATACGCAGTATTTT. Protein sequence: CASSTIAGYETDTQYF.

This clone was detected only a few times. The rearrangement joins TRBV5-1 to TRBJ2-5; possibly TRBD2 for D (5 bases). Trimming took off 1 base at V and 5 bases at J, with 18 bases between the two ends. Germline loops: CDR1 SGHRS, CDR2 YFSETQ. The CDR3 loop spans 16 amino acids. This chain's CDR3 is CASSLSQHSREETQYF. The CDR3 bases are TGCGCCAGCAGCTTGTCGCAGCACTCGAGGGAGGAGACCCAGTACTTC.

The chain employs TRBV6-1 and TRBJ1-1, with D uncertain. This CDR3 has 14 amino acids. Germline V gene data show CDR1 as MNHNS and CDR2 as SASEGT. The V gene lost 3 bases and the J gene lost 0 bases, with 8 bases spanning the gap. CDR3 sequence reads: CASSDSGMNTEAFF. CDR3 bases: TGTGCCAGCAGTGATTCCGGGATGAACACTGAAGCTTTCTTT.

This clone has more than one count but fewer than ten. The genes are TRBV9 and TRBJ1-6; D uncertain. The CDR3 runs 13 residues. Looked up from germline, CDR1 is SGDLS and CDR2 is YYNGEE. The V and J ends lost 0 bases and 10 bases respectively, with 8 bases between them. The CDR3 nucleotides are TGTGCCAGCAGCGTAGGAGCCGAGTCACCCCTCCACTTT. Its translation is CASSVGAESPLHF.

This clone was detected a few times. This chain uses TRBV2 with TRBJ2-2; a possible D gene is TRBD1 (6 bases). Per the germline V gene, CDR1 is SNHLY and CDR2 is FYNNEI. The CDR3 extends over 15 amino acids. The germline V and J ends were trimmed by 4 bases and 4 bases, with 13 bases remaining between them. The CDR3 coding sequence is TGTGCCAGCAGTGTTAGACAGGCCGGCACCGGGGAGCTGTTTTTT. It yields the protein CASSVRQAGTGELFF. The variable domain in full, completed from reference TRBV2 and TRBJ2-2, reads EPEVTQTPSHQVTQMGQEVILRCVPISNHLYFYWYRQILGQKVEFLVSFYNNEISEKSEIFDDQFSVERPDGSNFTLKIRSTKLEDSAMYFCASSVRQAGTGELFFGEGSRLTVL.

This clone was seen only a few times. The chain carries TRBV4-3 and TRBJ2-3; 10 nucleotides line up with TRBD2. J lost 2 bases, V lost 9 bases, and 11 bases had no gene match. Germline V gene lookup returns CDR1 LGHNA and CDR2 YSLEER. CDR3 length: 16 residues. CDR3 residues: CARVKTSGDYTDTQYF. CDR3 bases: TGCGCCAGAGTAAAAACTAGCGGGGACTACACAGATACGCAGTATTTT.

The chain joins TRBV10-3 to TRBJ2-1; maybe TRBD2 (6 bases). The CDR3 loop spans 13 amino acids. CDR1 and CDR2 (germline): ENHRY, SYGVKD. V lost 10 bases to trimming and J lost 4 bases, with 14 bases between them. CDR3 in DNA: TGTGCCACCAATGCGGGGACGTACAATGAGCAGTTCTTC. It encodes CATNAGTYNEQFF.

This clone occurred a few times. The chain combines TRBV19 with TRBJ2-6, with 9 positions matching TRBD2. The CDR3 spans 15 residues. Per germline, CDR1 LNHDA and CDR2 SQIVND (reference sequence). With 8 bases clipped from V and 2 bases from J, the junction kept 4 bases outside the gene matches. The CDR3 nucleotides are TGTGCCAGTGTTAGCGGGAGAGCTGGGGCCAACGTCCTGACTTTC. Translation: CASVSGRAGANVLTF.